The T cell receptor beta chain described here comes from a study of T cell repertoires in cytomegalovirus infection. Overall study context: As its CMV epitopes, the study selected recently identified HLA-C-restricted and well-studied HLA-B-restricted targets. Signatures in public TCR beta sequences pointed to both CMV infection and matching HLA type. Findings of the study overall: Totalled public TCR beta family frequency picked out people who carried CMV plus the relevant HLA. Ex vivo, HLA-C-restricted CMV-specific TCR beta clonotypes prevailed over the rest of the response.

This clonotype was observed a handful of times. The antigen is unknown. Germline CDR1 and CDR2: SEHNR and FQNEAQ (reference sequence). Trimming shortened V by 8 bases and J by 4 bases, and 17 bases separated the two germline ends. The CDR3 has 14 residues. TCRdb processed the reads anew with MiXCR; each CDR3 protein has one entry. The sample holds 750,000 to 900,000 distinct CDR3 sequences, 25% to 30% seen once. Material: cultured CD8+ T cells from PBMCs, obtained from culture after CMV antigen stimulation. The rearrangement links TRBV7-9 to TRBJ1-2; TRBD1 might be the D (5 bases). The sequence derives from a human donor in good health (CMV status not recorded). Some clones in this sample may be carry-over from other donors' samples. The CDR3, as DNA: TGTGCCAGCGAAAGTCCAGGGTACGGCTATGGCTACACCTTC. It specifies CASESPGYGYGYTF.